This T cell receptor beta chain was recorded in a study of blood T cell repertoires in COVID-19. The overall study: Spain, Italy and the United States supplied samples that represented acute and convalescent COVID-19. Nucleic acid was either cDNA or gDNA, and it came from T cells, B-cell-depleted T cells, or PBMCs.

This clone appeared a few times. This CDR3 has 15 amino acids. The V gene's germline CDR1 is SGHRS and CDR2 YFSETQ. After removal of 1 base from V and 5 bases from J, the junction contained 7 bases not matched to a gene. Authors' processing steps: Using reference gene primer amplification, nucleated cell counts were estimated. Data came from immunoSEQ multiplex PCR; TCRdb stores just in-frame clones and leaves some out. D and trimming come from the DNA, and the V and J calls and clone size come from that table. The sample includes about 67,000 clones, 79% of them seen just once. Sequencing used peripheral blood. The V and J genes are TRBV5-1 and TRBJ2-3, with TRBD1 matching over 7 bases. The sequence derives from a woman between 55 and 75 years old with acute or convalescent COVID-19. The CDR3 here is CASSLLKGGGDTQYF. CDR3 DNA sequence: TGCGCCAGCAGCTTGTTAAAAGGGGGCGGAGATACGCAGTATTTT.